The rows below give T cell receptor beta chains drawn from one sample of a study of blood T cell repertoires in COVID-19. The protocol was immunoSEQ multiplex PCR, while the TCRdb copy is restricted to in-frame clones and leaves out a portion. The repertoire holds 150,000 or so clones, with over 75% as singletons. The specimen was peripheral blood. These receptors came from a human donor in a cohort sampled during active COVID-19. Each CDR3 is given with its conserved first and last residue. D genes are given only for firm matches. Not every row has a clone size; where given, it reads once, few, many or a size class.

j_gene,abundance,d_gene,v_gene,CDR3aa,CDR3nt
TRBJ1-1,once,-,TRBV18,CASSPSYGGTEAFF,TGTGCCAGCTCACCATCGTACGGTGGCACTGAAGCTTTCTTT
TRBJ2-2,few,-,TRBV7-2,CASSLVGSPNTGELFF,TGTGCCAGCAGCTTAGTGGGTAGCCCGAACACCGGGGAGCTGTTTTTT
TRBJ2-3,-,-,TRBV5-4,CASSMGLSTDTQYF,TGTGCCAGCAGCATGGGACTTAGCACAGATACGCAGTATTTT
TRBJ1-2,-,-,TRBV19,CASSIGTENNYGYTF,TGTGCCAGTAGTATAGGAACAGAAAATAACTATGGCTACACCTTC
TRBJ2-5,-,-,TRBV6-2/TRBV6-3,CASSLPFGTSQETQYF,TGTGCCAGCAGTTTGCCTTTCGGGACATCCCAAGAGACCCAGTACTTC
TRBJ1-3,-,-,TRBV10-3,CAISEDRSWGNTIYF,TGTGCCATCAGTGAGGACAGGTCGTGGGGAAACACCATATATTTT
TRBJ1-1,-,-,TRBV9,CASSVLPEPNTEAFF,TGTGCCAGCAGCGTACTTCCCGAGCCCAACACTGAAGCTTTCTTT
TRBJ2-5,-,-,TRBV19,CASSPAGGSRETQYF,TGTGCCAGTAGCCCCGCCGGGGGTAGCAGAGAGACCCAGTACTTC
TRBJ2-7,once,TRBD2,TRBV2,CASILLAGGPYEQYF,TGTGCCAGCATACTCCTAGCGGGAGGGCCGTACGAGCAGTACTTC
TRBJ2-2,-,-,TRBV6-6,CASRSGTTNTGELFF,TGTGCCAGCAGATCCGGGACAACGAACACCGGGGAGCTGTTTTTT
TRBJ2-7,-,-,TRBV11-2,CASSSLGGDLEQYF,TGTGCCAGCAGCTCCCTCGGGGGAGATCTCGAGCAGTACTTC
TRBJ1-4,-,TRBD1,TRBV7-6,CASSHLIGTGDEKLFF,TGTGCCAGCAGCCACTTGATAGGGACAGGCGATGAAAAACTGTTTTTT
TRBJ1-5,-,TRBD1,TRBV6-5,CASRPPGGGQPQHF,TGTGCCAGCAGACCCCCAGGGGGCGGTCAGCCCCAGCATTTT
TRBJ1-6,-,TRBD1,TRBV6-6,CASRPRGQNSPLHF,TGTGCCAGCAGACCCAGGGGGCAGAATTCACCCCTCCACTTT
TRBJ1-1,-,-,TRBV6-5,CASSRPPTANTEAFF,TGTGCCAGCAGTCGCCCCCCGACAGCGAACACTGAAGCTTTCTTT
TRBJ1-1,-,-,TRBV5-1,CASRRRTASDTEAFF,TGCGCCAGCAGAAGAAGGACAGCAAGTGACACTGAAGCTTTCTTT
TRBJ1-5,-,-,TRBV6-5,CASRPTDNNQPQHF,TGTGCCAGCAGACCGACAGACAACAATCAGCCCCAGCATTTT
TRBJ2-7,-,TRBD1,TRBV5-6,CASSSPGQGGSFRGEQYF,TGTGCCAGCAGCTCACCGGGACAGGGAGGGTCGTTTCGTGGCGAGCAGTACTTC
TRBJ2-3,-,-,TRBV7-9,CASSTKLGALTDTQYF,TGTGCCAGCAGCACTAAACTTGGGGCCCTTACAGATACGCAGTATTTT
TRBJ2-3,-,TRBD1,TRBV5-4,CASSLGTGGWTDTQYF,TGTGCCAGCAGCTTAGGGACAGGGGGTTGGACAGATACGCAGTATTTT